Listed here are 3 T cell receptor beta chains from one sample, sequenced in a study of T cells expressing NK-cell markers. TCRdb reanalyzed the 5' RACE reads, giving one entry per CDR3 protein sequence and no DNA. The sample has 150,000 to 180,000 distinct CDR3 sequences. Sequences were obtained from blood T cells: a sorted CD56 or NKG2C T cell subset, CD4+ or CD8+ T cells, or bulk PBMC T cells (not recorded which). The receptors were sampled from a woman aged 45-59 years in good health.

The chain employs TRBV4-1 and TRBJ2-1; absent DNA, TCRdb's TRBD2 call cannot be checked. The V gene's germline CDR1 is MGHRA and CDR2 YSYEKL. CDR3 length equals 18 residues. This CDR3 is CASSQPWTSGSSYNEQFF.

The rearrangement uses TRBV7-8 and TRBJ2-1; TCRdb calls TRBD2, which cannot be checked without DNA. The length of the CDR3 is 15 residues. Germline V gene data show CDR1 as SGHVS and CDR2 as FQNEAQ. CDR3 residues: CASSHSWTRFDEQFF. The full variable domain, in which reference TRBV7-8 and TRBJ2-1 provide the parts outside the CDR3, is GAGVSQSPRYKVAKRGQDVALRCDPISGHVSLFWYQQALGQGPEFLTYFQNEAQLDKSGLPSDRFFAERPEGSVSTLKIQRTQQEDSAVYLCASSHSWTRFDEQFFGPGTRLTVL.

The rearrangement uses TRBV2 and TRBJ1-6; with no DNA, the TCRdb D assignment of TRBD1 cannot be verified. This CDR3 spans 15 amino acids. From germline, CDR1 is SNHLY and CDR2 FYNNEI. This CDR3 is CASSEGTGQNSPLHF.